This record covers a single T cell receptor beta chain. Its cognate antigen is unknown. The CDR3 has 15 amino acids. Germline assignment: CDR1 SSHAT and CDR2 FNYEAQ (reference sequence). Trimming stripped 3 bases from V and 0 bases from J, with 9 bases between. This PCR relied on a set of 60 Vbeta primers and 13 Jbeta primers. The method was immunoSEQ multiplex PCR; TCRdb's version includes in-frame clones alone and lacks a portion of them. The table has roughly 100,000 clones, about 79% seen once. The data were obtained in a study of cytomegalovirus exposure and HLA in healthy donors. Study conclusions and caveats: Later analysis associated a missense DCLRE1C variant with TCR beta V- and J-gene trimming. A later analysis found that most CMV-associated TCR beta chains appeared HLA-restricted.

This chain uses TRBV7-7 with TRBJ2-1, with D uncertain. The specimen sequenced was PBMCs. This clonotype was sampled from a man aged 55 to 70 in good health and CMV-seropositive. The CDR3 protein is CASSFSSGSYNEQFF. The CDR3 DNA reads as TGTGCCAGCAGCTTTTCTTCGGGCTCCTACAATGAGCAGTTCTTC. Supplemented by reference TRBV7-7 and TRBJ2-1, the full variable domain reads GAGVSQSPRYKVTKRGQDVTLRCDPISSHATLYWYQQALGQGPEFLTYFNYEAQPDKSGLPSDRFSAERPEGSISTLTIQRTEQRDSAMYRCASSFSSGSYNEQFFGPGTRLTVL.